This T cell receptor (beta chain) was captured by sequencing in a study of blood T cell repertoires in COVID-19. Study information: Acute and convalescent COVID-19 specimens originated in the United States, Italy and Spain. PBMCs, B-cell-depleted T cells, or T cells provided the cDNA or gDNA that made up the material.

This clone was recorded a few times. The CDR3 extends over 13 amino acids. Germline CDR1 is MNHNY and CDR2 is SVGAGI (reference sequence). V shed 11 bases, J shed 1 base, and the junction held 4 bases outside the gene matches. Original handling: Amplified reference gene primers provided the basis for estimating nucleated cell counts. TCRdb's table, derived via immunoSEQ multiplex PCR, lists solely in-frame clones and lacks some. V and J calls and clone size are copied from that table; D and trimming were computed from the DNA. The sample lists over 400,000 clones; roughly 90% were seen once. The sequence was collected from a woman in her twenties or thirties with active or convalescent COVID-19. Sequenced: peripheral blood. The chain recombines TRBV6-6 with TRBJ2-3; TRBD2 agrees at 9 bases. The CDR3 nucleotides are TGTGCCGGGTCTAGCGGGGGCACAGATACGCAGTATTTT. Amino acid sequence: CAGSSGGTDTQYF.